The sequence of this T cell receptor beta chain was determined in a study of T-cell reconstitution after alpha-beta-depleted transplantation in children. Library preparation (for TCRbeta) was performed with unique molecular identifiers. One entry per CDR3 protein, called by TCRdb with MiXCR from the PCR reads. The table lists some 590,000 distinct CDR3 sequences, more than 9% of them singletons. The germline V gene has CDR1 MNHNS and CDR2 SASEGT. The CDR3 has 13 amino acids. V shed 7 bases and J shed 5 bases, with 11 bases lying between them. This clonotype was observed a few times. The source is a human donor who donated a stem cell graft to a child with acute myeloid leukemia. The sample in question was PBMCs from the stem cell graft donor, obtained from the stem cell graft. The rearrangement links TRBV6-1 to TRBJ2-2; no clear D. The CDR3: CASNHPRTGELFF. For the CDR3, the DNA is TGTGCCAGCAACCACCCCAGAACCGGGGAGCTGTTTTTT.